These 10 T cell receptor beta chains were sequenced from one sample in a study of identical twins. TCRdb used MiXCR to reprocess the 5' RACE reads, holding one entry per CDR3 protein. Of roughly 250,000 distinct CDR3 sequences in the sample, approximately 8% were seen once. The same sample was also studied in work on yellow fever vaccine responses in identical twins.

The sequenced sample was CD8+ T cells sorted from blood. The source of these receptors is a woman aged 18-29 years in good health.

This clonotype was picked up many times. The chain combines TRBV11-1 with TRBJ1-1; D unclear. Trimming cost V 3 bases and J 1 base, with 21 bases left between them. Germline assignment: CDR1 SGHAT and CDR2 FQDESV (reference sequence). The CDR3 loop spans 18 amino acids. The CDR3 bases are TGTGCCAGCAGCTTCGGAAGGTTCGATGGCAGTAGGAACACTGAAGCTTTCTTT. This sequence encodes CASSFGRFDGSRNTEAFF.

The V and J genes are TRBV6-5 and TRBJ2-7, with 8 bases fitting TRBD1. V dropped 2 bases and J dropped 6; count of bases not matched to a gene: 9. This CDR3 is 15 amino acids long. Germline CDR1 MNHEY, CDR2 SVGAGI. The CDR3 sequence is CASSYEGTGKGEQYF. Here the CDR3 DNA reads TGTGCCAGCAGTTACGAGGGGACAGGAAAGGGCGAGCAGTACTTC.

V usage is TRBV27 and J usage is TRBJ2-7, with 11 bases aligning to TRBD2. CDR1 is MNHEY and CDR2 is SMNVEV in the germline V gene (reference sequence). This CDR3 spans 17 amino acids. The J segment lost 4 bases and the V segment lost 7 bases, leaving 15 bases of the junction unmatched. Here the CDR3 DNA reads TGTGCCAGCAAGGGCAGGGGGCAACTAGCGGGAGCATACGAGCAGTACTTC. This translates into CASKGRGQLAGAYEQYF.

The chain is built from TRBV12-3 or TRBV12-4 and TRBJ1-1, with D maybe TRBD1 (5 bases). The CDR3 length is 16 residues. Trimming took off 6 bases at V and 2 bases at J, with 19 bases between the two ends. The CDR3 nucleotides read TGTGCCAGCAGCAGACTCGGGGCGAACAAAAACACTGAAGCTTTCTTT. It translates to CASSRLGANKNTEAFF.

The chain combines TRBV3-1 with TRBJ2-1; D is undetermined. Germline V lookup: CDR1 LGHDT, CDR2 YNNKEL (reference sequence). Trimming cost V 0 bases and J 8 bases, with 8 bases left between them. There are 13 residues in the CDR3. In DNA form, the CDR3 reads TGTGCCAGCAGCCAAGATTTAGATGATGAGCAGTTCTTC. Amino acids: CASSQDLDDEQFF.

This clonotype was observed a few times. In DNA form, the CDR3 reads TGTGCCAGCAGTTTGACAGGGTTCTATGGCTACACCTTC. This encodes CASSLTGFYGYTF. The gene calls are TRBV12-3 or TRBV12-4 and TRBJ1-2, with TRBD1 identical over 7 bases. V was pared by 3 bases and J by 4 bases, with 2 bases of the junction left unmatched. The CDR3 sequence is 13 residues long.

The rearrangement links TRBV6-1 to TRBJ1-1; D unresolved. CDR1 and CDR2 from the germline V gene are MNHNS and SASEGT. This CDR3 has 17 amino acids. Deletions cut 4 bases from V and 3 bases from J, with 21 bases between. The CDR3 here is CASSVMGTTSWYTEAFF. CDR3 in DNA: TGTGCCAGCAGTGTTATGGGCACGACCTCCTGGTACACTGAAGCTTTCTTT.

This clonotype was found a few times. The chain joins TRBV9 to TRBJ2-1; D call uncertain. Trimming left V 3 bases short and J 0 bases short, with 10 bases between. From germline, CDR1 is SGDLS and CDR2 YYNGEE. The CDR3 is made up of 15 amino acids. In DNA, the CDR3 is TGTGCCAGCAGCGCCGACTCCCCCTCCTACAATGAGCAGTTCTTC. The encoded protein is CASSADSPSYNEQFF.

This sequence joins TRBV12-3 or TRBV12-4 and TRBJ2-3, with 8 bases that match TRBD2. The CDR3 loop spans 16 amino acids. The ends lost 9 bases at V and 2 bases at J; junction bases unmatched: 13. CDR3 in amino acids: CASRDLERGITDTQYF. CDR3 bases: TGTGCCAGTCGTGACCTCGAGCGGGGGATCACAGATACGCAGTATTTT.

In its sample, this clonotype was seen many times. J is TRBJ2-5 and V is TRBV28; possibly TRBD1 for D (5 bases). Trimming took 4 bases from V and 5 from J, leaving 11 bases between them. The CDR3 has 13 residues. Germline CDR1 MDHEN, CDR2 SYDVKM. The DNA of the CDR3 is TGTGCCAGCAGTTCTGGACACGGGGAGACCCAGTACTTC. Its protein is CASSSGHGETQYF.